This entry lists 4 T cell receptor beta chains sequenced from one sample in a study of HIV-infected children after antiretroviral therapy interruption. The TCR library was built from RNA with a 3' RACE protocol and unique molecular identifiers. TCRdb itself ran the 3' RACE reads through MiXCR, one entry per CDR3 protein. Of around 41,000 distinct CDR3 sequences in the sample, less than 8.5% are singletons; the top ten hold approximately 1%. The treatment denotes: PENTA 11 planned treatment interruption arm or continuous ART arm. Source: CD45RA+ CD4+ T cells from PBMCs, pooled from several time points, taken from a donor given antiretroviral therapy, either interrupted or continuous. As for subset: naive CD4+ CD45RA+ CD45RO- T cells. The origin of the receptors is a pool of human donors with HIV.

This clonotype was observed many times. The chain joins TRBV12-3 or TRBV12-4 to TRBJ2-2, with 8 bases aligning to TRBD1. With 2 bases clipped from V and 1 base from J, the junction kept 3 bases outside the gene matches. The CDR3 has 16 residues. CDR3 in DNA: TGTGCCAGCAGTTTATCGGACAGGGTGAACACCGGGGAGCTGTTTTTT. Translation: CASSLSDRVNTGELFF.

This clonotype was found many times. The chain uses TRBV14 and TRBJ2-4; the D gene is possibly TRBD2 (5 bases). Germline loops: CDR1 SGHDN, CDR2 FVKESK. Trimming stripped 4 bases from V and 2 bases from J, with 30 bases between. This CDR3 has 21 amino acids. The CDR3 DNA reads TGTGCCAGCAGCCGATCACCGAAGTCCCCCGGACTCCAATCAACCAAAAACATTCAGTACTTC. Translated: CASSRSPKSPGLQSTKNIQYF.

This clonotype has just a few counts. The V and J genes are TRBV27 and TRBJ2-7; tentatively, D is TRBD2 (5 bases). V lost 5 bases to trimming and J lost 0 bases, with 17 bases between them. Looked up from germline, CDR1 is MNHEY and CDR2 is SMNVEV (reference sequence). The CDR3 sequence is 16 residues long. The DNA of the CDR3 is TGTGCCAGCAGTCCGCTTGGGTTAGCGAGCTCCTACGAGCAGTACTTC. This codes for CASSPLGLASSYEQYF.

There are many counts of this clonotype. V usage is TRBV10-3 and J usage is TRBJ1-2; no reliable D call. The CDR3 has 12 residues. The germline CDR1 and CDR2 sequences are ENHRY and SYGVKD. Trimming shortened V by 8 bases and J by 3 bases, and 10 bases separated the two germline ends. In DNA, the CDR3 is TGTGCCATCTTCCGGACGGACTATGGCTACACCTTC. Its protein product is CAIFRTDYGYTF.